The T cell receptor beta chain under discussion was sequenced for a study of T cell repertoires in cytomegalovirus infection. Study details: Recently identified HLA-C-restricted and well-studied HLA-B-restricted CMV epitopes were used.

Turning to this clonotype: No antigen is known for it.

The study, taken as a whole, reports: Across the ex vivo response, the dominant clonotypes were HLA-C-restricted CMV-specific TCR beta clonotypes.

TCRdb re-called the reads through MiXCR, storing one row per CDR3 protein. This sample has roughly 920,000 distinct CDR3 sequences, with under 40% found just once. This material consisted of cultured CD8+ T cells from PBMCs, taken from culture after CMV antigen stimulation. The receptor comes from a human donor in good health (CMV status not recorded). Some clones in this sample may be carry-over from other donors' samples.

The CDR3 sequence: CSVVLTPYEQYF. DNA for the CDR3: TGCAGCGTTGTGTTGACACCTTACGAGCAGTACTTC. The chain joins TRBV29-1 to TRBJ2-7, with D unresolved. Between the trimmed V and J ends, which lost 4 bases and 4 bases, there was a span of 11 bases. The CDR3 contains 12 residues. CDR1 and CDR2 from the germline V gene are SQVTM and ANQGSEA.